This T cell receptor beta chain was observed in a study of T cell repertoires in cytomegalovirus infection. Study information: Public TCR beta signatures provided an indication of both CMV infection and a matching HLA type.

TCRdb re-derived calls from the reads in MiXCR, one entry per CDR3 protein. The data show more than 45,000 distinct CDR3 sequences, more than 25% seen once. This CDR3 is built from 12 residues. Trimming cost V 7 bases and J 8 bases, with 14 bases left between them. Germline V gene sequence: CDR1 MNHNY, CDR2 SVGAGI (reference sequence). In regard to this clonotype: Antigen specificity is unknown.

The genes are TRBV6-6 and TRBJ1-2, with a weak D call TRBD1 (5 bases). Sequenced input: PBMCs, sequenced either directly or after in vitro stimulation (not recorded which). This sequence was found in a human donor in good health (CMV status not recorded). Some clones in this sample may be carry-over from other donors' samples. CDR3 coding DNA: TGTGCCAGCACCCATCGGGGGGTAGGCTACACCTTC. Its protein is CASTHRGVGYTF.